These T cell receptor beta chains were read from a single sample in a study of shared clonotypes between healthy human individuals. TCRdb keeps only in-frame clones here, not all; method: immunoSEQ multiplex PCR. The sample gives some 2,000,000 clones, about 95% of which show up once; around 1.1% is in the top ten. Sequencing input: naive CD8+ T cells sorted from blood. These receptors were taken from a man aged 18 to 30 in good health. Both conserved end residues are part of each CDR3. The order of the fields is clone size, J gene, V gene, D gene, CDR3 protein, CDR3 DNA. A D gene is named only where the DNA matches it firmly. Clone size appears in some rows only: once, few, many, or a class for an expanded clone.

. | TRBJ2-7 | TRBV6-1 | . | CASSDPGRGGYEQYF | TGTGCCAGCAGTGATCCGGGAAGGGGAGGTTACGAGCAGTACTTC
. | TRBJ2-6 | TRBV28 | . | CASLGGGGANVLTF | TGTGCCAGCCTCGGGGGAGGAGGGGCCAACGTCCTGACTTTC
. | TRBJ2-7 | TRBV11-2 | . | CASSSRRDPSFYEQYF | TGTGCCAGCAGCTCTAGAAGGGACCCGAGCTTCTACGAGCAGTACTTC
few | TRBJ2-5 | TRBV2 | . | CASSGQGETQYF | TGTGCCAGCAGTGGTCAGGGGGAGACCCAGTACTTC
few | TRBJ2-5 | TRBV7-6 | TRBD1 | CASSLAKGRQGRLETQYF | TGTGCCAGCAGCTTAGCGAAGGGTCGACAGGGTAGACTAGAGACCCAGTACTTC
. | TRBJ1-1 | TRBV11-2 | . | CASSEAGAGEAFF | TGTGCCAGCAGCGAGGCAGGGGCTGGGGAAGCTTTCTTT
. | TRBJ1-3 | TRBV9 | . | CASSVDQGSGNTIYF | TGTGCCAGCAGCGTAGATCAGGGCTCTGGAAACACCATATATTTT
. | TRBJ2-1 | TRBV4-3 | TRBD2 | CASSQAAGRAGNEQFF | TGCGCCAGCAGCCAAGCGGCCGGGAGGGCCGGGAATGAGCAGTTCTTC
. | TRBJ2-2 | TRBV7-2 | TRBD2 | CASSLVVLAGGGTGELFF | TGTGCCAGCAGCTTAGTGGTACTAGCGGGGGGAGGCACCGGGGAGCTGTTTTTT
. | TRBJ1-4 | TRBV5-1 | TRBD1 | CASSLEGQGTEKLFF | TGCGCCAGCAGCTTGGAGGGACAGGGTACGGAAAAACTGTTTTTT
once | TRBJ1-2 | TRBV2 | TRBD1 | CASALPGQIYGYTF | TGTGCCAGCGCATTACCGGGACAGATCTATGGCTACACCTTC